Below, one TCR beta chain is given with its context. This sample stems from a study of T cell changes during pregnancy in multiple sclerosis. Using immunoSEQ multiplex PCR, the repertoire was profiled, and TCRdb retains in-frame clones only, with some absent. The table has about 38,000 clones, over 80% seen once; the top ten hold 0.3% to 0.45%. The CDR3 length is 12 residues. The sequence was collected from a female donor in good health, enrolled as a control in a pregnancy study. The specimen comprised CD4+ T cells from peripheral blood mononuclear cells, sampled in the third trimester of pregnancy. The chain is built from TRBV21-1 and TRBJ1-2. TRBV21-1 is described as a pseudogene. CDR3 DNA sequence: TGTGCCAGCAGCAAACGCGCGCGAGGCTACACCTTC. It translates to CASSKRARGYTF.